This is a list of T cell receptor beta chains from one sample in a study of molecular identifiers for immune sequencing clone quantification. TCRdb used MiXCR to reprocess the PCR reads, holding one entry per CDR3 protein. The data contain roughly 320,000 distinct CDR3 sequences, under 25% of them singletons. Sequencing input: naive CD8+ T cells from blood, with Jurkat cell RNA spiked in. Receptors were obtained from a human donor in good health. Some libraries in this study had Jurkat cell RNA spiked in. Both conserved end residues are part of each CDR3. Each record gives: J gene, V gene, D gene, CDR3 protein. A D gene is named only where the DNA matches it firmly.

>TRBJ2-7|TRBV7-9|.
CASSPTGETYEQYF
>TRBJ1-4|TRBV7-9|.
CASSPPRLRATNEKLFF
>TRBJ1-5|TRBV6-2/TRBV6-3|TRBD1
CASSYTITSGQASYNQPQHF
>TRBJ2-5|TRBV28|TRBD2
CASSLSGTSPGSGTQYF
>TRBJ1-5|TRBV7-9|.
CASSLARDPPQHF
>TRBJ1-1|TRBV7-9|.
CASSPLWSGRDTEAFF
>TRBJ2-3|TRBV12-3/TRBV12-4|.
CASSPEEASTDTQYF
>TRBJ2-7|TRBV7-9|.
CASSLVGGARAYEQYF
>TRBJ1-1|TRBV27|.
CASSLLAGSDEAFF
>TRBJ1-1|TRBV27|.
CASSLIMGHNTEAFF
>TRBJ2-3|TRBV4-1|.
CASSQGAPDTQYF
>TRBJ1-2|TRBV6-2/TRBV6-3|.
CASRAGASLLLYGYTF
>TRBJ2-7|TRBV20-1|.
CSAKVRFSSYEQYF
>TRBJ2-5|TRBV27|.
CASSLVGVGGSETQYF
>TRBJ2-3|TRBV7-9|.
CASSSMVDTQYF
>TRBJ1-4|TRBV6-1|TRBD1
CASSESTGTGGFRRNEKLFF
>TRBJ2-5|TRBV7-9|.
CASSFRLGSQETQYF
>TRBJ2-1|TRBV7-2|TRBD2
CASSSTIAGSSYNEQFF
>TRBJ2-1|TRBV6-6|.
CASNSPGGEFF
>TRBJ2-3|TRBV5-1|TRBD1
CASSPQTGDVTDTQYF
>TRBJ2-1|TRBV11-2|.
CASSLELVGDYNEQFF
>TRBJ2-1|TRBV24-1|TRBD1
CATSAGQGIYNEQFF
>TRBJ1-5|TRBV4-3|.
CARSPDSSNQPQHF
>TRBJ2-5|TRBV6-5|TRBD1
CASSETGEETQYF
>TRBJ1-2|TRBV3-1|TRBD1
CASSRHETGGEGYGYTF
>TRBJ2-1|TRBV9|TRBD1
CASSPSWTGVDNEQFF
>TRBJ1-5|TRBV12-3/TRBV12-4|TRBD1
CASSLQGASVEPQHF
>TRBJ1-1|TRBV29-1|.
CSVPTEMNTEAFF
>TRBJ1-3|TRBV27|.
CASSLSGLAGNTIYF
>TRBJ2-5|TRBV7-9|.
CASSLGPEPQETQYF
>TRBJ2-5|TRBV7-2|TRBD2
CASSLGLAGQETQYF
>TRBJ2-1|TRBV7-9|.
CASSLQQRPYNEQFF
>TRBJ2-7|TRBV20-1|.
CSARDLGQPGVFEQYF
>TRBJ2-3|TRBV27|TRBD1
CATRPGTGTRSTDTQYF
>TRBJ2-5|TRBV13|TRBD1
CASSAREDRGATQYF
>TRBJ2-7|TRBV7-9|TRBD1
CASSATNRGEQYF
>TRBJ2-3|TRBV19|.
CASSLMGTAVATDTQYF
>TRBJ2-3|TRBV20-1|.
CSANPSLEPASTDTQYF
>TRBJ2-3|TRBV4-3|.
CASSQAGPQTATDTQYF
>TRBJ2-5|TRBV27|.
CASSLSFGAHRETQYF
>TRBJ2-5|TRBV7-6|.
CASSFDDQGAQYF
>TRBJ2-3|TRBV5-4|.
CASSPGGGFLTDTQYF
>TRBJ2-6|TRBV4-2|.
CASSQDLPPDSGANVLTF
>TRBJ2-7|TRBV4-3|TRBD2
CASSQDRASGSFDEQYF
>TRBJ2-1|TRBV4-3|TRBD2
CASGQERPGLAGNNEQFF
>TRBJ1-5|TRBV7-6|TRBD1
CASSLGQDSNQSQHF
>TRBJ2-5|TRBV6-2/TRBV6-3|TRBD1
CASSYRTGQGEETQYF
>TRBJ2-3|TRBV7-6|.
CASSLVLAPSTNTQYF
>TRBJ2-6|TRBV7-6|.
CASSLPPSGANVLTF
>TRBJ2-7|TRBV20-1|TRBD2
CSAQGTSDSYEQYF
>TRBJ1-2|TRBV9|TRBD1
CASSVEAGTDTNYGYTF
>TRBJ2-2|TRBV12-5|.
CASVPLSGELFF
>TRBJ2-1|TRBV2|TRBD1
CASSDPDRGHYNEQFF
>TRBJ1-5|TRBV4-1|.
CASSDQTDSNQPQHF
>TRBJ2-7|TRBV7-9|TRBD1
CATDVLWDRSYEQYF
>TRBJ1-5|TRBV7-7|.
CASSLRFRNQPQHF